This TCR beta chain was observed in a study of identical twins listed by TCRdb under 2016. For context, the study as a whole: The study deep-sequenced TCR alpha and beta repertoires from monozygotic twins, unrelated adults of various ages and cord blood to test whether fetal clonotypes persist. To rule out contamination, the twin experiments were replicated at different times with different library preparation protocols. The paper's findings and limits, for the study overall: In beta out-of-frame sequences, excess twin sharing was weaker, because having fewer shared sequences lowered the signal-to-noise ratio. Invariant T cells such as MAIT and iNKT could partly confound zero-insertion analyses, though diverse VJ usage argued against this for most clonotypes. Compared with coincidental sharing between unrelated individuals, out-of-frame TCR alpha sequences shared between twins showed an excess of sequences with low generation probability. In monozygotic twins, out-of-frame TCR alpha sharing was systematically underestimated by recombination models, although the models agreed with sharing between unrelated individuals. Fewer insertions were carried by abundant cord blood beta clonotypes; a weaker similar trend was observed in young adult naive repertoires, while no such trend was observed in memory repertoires. Because the same donors could not be followed over many years, the conclusions relied on cross-sectional statistical analysis.

The sample holds many counts of this clonotype. Its cognate antigen has yet to be identified. No base quality values were provided; no much bigger clone lies one nucleotide off. Only healthy Caucasian donors were included. The twin cohort consisted of three pairs of female monozygotic twins, all aged about 18 to 29 years. Positive isolation kits from Invitrogen were used to isolate CD4+ and CD8+ T cell populations. From the cysteine through the phenylalanine, the CDR3 covers 12 amino acids. Of the read, only the CDR3 DNA is kept; its 36 bases are in frame from base 1. Trimming costs V 2 bases and J 7 bases, and their ends lie 9 bases apart. To prepare the library, 5' RACE was applied. For sequencing, an Illumina HiSeq 2000 was employed. A universal primer binding site was added through template switching, and the final cDNA carried a unique molecular identifier so that TCR cDNA molecules could be counted accurately. Specific primers in the conserved constant-segment region were used to synthesize first-strand cDNA for TCR alpha and beta chains. Each cDNA library was double barcoded, with a SMART-Mk sample barcode plus Illumina barcodes, to control for contamination. TruSeq adapter sequences along with Illumina sample barcodes were introduced in two successive PCR steps. The Illumina HiSeq platform was used with custom primers to sequence TCR alpha and beta cDNA libraries. As for the authors' bioinformatics: MiGEC processed the raw reads to extract unique molecular identifiers, while MiXCR was used to determine the CDR3 positions. For each individual, recombination models were inferred using an EM algorithm with the repgenHMM and IGoR tools. The analysis of shared clonotypes was done with the tcR package in R, with sharing normalized by the product of cloneset sizes. Out-of-frame nonproductive sequences were analyzed to study raw recombination free of thymic and clonal selection effects. TCRdb reprocessing: public reads trimmed at Q25 with fastp, clones called with MiXCR, in-frame beta chains kept. CDR3 protein duplicates are merged, each entry listing the most common genes and DNA. Clone size and V and J calls follow TCRdb, not the original study. This sample gives fewer than 500,000 distinct CDR3 sequences in total; around 24% of them show up just once. The ten top clones hold over 2.5% of the sample.

Another study also made use of these data, one on T cells expressing NK-cell markers. The second study's authors report: In sorted CD3+CD56+NKG2C+, CD3+CD56+NKG2C- and CD3+CD56-NKG2C+ T-cell subsets from several donors, TCR beta-chain repertoires were profiled. Among the eight sequenced donors, only one was HCMV-seronegative, while the other seven were HCMV-seropositive. In several experiments an anti-gammadeltaTCR antibody was added to restrict sorting to alphabetaTCR-expressing T cells. In six or seven donors, the dominant CD3+CD56+NKG2C+ clonotypes ranked among the top 10 CD8+ clonotypes, making up about 1.0-7.5% of CD8+ T cells. Those dominant clonotypes were again the most abundant among CD3+CD56-NKG2C+ cells in several donors, at about 25-60.1%. It remained unclear whether the expanded NKG2C-expressing T cell clones were specific for HCMV antigens. All eight donors whose samples were sequenced were randomly selected healthy volunteers, three of them men and five women. To determine HCMV serostatus, a commercial ELISA kit was used to detect HCMV-specific IgG in serum. MIGEC was used to demultiplex reads and group the reads by UMI, and MiTCR was used to assemble and quantify clonotypes. To remove erroneous sequences, TCR cDNA sequences were retained only when supported by two or more reads. Downstream repertoire analysis used the tcR package, and clonotypes were matched across fractions by CDR3 nucleotide sequence plus V segment. VDJmatch was used to annotate antigen specificity against VDJdb, with one amino acid substitution in CDR3 allowed.

The sequence is built from TRBV12-3 or TRBV12-4 and TRBJ2-7, with no confidently assigned D gene. The receptor's source is a woman between 18 and 29 years old in good health. Sequencing was done on a sample of CD4+ T cells sorted from blood. The CDR3 in this case is CASSLLWEEQYF. The base sequence is TGTGCCAGCAGTTTATTGTGGGAAGAGCAGTACTTC.